The source of this TCR beta chain is a study of identical twins. Broader study findings: Modelling approaches yielded underestimates of out-of-frame TCR alpha sharing between monozygotic twins.

Comments on this clonotype: Its specificity is unknown.

V lost 7 bases and J 6 bases, leaving 20 bases between the germline ends. The CDR3 has 14 amino acids. CDR1 and CDR2 (germline): SGHRS, YFSETQ. TCRdb re-analysed the 5' RACE reads in MiXCR, keeping a single row per CDR3 protein. In the table there are approximately 490,000 distinct CDR3 sequences, approximately 20% of which are singletons. A further study also used this sample, focusing on yellow fever vaccine responses in identical twins.

The chain employs TRBV5-1 and TRBJ2-7; D perhaps matches TRBD2 (6 bases). The clonotype was recovered from a woman between 18 and 30 years old in good health. The specimen sequenced was CD4+ T cells sorted from blood. The chain's CDR3 is CASRLGTGESEQYV. The DNA for the CDR3 is TGCGCCAGCCGACTGGGGACGGGGGAGTCCGAGCAGTACGTC.